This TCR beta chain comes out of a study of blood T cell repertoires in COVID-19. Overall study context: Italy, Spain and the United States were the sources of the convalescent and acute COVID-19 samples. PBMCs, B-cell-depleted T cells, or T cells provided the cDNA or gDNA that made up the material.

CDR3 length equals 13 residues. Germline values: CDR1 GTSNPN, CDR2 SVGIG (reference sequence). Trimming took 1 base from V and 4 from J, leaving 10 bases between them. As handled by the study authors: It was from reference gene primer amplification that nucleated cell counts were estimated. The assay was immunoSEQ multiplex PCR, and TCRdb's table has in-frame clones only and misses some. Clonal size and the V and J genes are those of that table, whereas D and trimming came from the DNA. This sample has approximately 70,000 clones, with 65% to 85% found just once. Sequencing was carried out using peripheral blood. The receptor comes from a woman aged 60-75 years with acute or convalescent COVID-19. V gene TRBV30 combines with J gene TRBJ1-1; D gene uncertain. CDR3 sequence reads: CAWSGQVLTEAFF. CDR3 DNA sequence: TGTGCCTGGAGTGGACAAGTCCTCACTGAAGCTTTCTTT.